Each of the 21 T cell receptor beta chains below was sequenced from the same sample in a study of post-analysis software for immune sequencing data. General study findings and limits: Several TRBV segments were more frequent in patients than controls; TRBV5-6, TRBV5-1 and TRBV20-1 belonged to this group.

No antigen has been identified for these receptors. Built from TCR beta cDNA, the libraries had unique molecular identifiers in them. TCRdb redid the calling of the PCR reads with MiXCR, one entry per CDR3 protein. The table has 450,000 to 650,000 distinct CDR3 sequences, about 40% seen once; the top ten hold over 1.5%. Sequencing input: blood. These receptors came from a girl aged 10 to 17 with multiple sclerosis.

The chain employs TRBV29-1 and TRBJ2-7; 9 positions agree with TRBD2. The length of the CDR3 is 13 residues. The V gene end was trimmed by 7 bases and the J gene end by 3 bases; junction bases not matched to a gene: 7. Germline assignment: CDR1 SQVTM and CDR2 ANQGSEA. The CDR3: CSARLADDYEQYF. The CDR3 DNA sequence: TGCAGCGCTAGACTAGCGGATGACTACGAGCAGTACTTC.

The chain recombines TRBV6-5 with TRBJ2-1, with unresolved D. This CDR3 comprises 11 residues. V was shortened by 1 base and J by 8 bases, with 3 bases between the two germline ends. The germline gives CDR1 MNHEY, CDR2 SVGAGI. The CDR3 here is CASSYFDEQFF. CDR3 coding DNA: TGTGCCAGCAGTTACTTCGATGAGCAGTTCTTC.

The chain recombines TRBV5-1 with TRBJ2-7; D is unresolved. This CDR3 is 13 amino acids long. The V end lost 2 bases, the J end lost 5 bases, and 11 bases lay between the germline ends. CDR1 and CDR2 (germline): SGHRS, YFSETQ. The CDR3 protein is CASSFLQLNEQYF. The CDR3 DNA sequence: TGCGCCAGCAGCTTTCTACAGTTGAACGAGCAGTACTTC. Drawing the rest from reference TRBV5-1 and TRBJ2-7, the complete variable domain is KAGVTQTPRYLIKTRGQQVTLSCSPISGHRSVSWYQQTPGQGLQFLFEYFSETQRNKGNFPGRFSGRQFSNSRSEMNVSTLELGDSALYLCASSFLQLNEQYFGPGTRLTVT.

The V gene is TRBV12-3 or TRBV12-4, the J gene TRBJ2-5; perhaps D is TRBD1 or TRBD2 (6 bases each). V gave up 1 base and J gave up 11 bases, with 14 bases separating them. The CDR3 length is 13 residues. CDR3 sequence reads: CASSLGGALKQYF. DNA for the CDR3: TGTGCCAGCAGTTTAGGGGGGGCCCTTAAGCAGTACTTC.

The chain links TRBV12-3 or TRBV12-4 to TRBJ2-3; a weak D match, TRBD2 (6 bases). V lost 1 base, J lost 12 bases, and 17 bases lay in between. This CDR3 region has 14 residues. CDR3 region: CASSLGIHRDSQYF. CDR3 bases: TGTGCCAGCAGTTTAGGAATCCACCGGGACTCTCAGTATTTT.

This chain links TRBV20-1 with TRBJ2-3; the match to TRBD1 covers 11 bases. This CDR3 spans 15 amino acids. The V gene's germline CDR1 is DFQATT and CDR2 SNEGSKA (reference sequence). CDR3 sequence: CRGTGGLSQADTQYF. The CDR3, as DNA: TGCAGAGGGACAGGGGGACTTTCACAGGCAGATACGCAGTATTTT.

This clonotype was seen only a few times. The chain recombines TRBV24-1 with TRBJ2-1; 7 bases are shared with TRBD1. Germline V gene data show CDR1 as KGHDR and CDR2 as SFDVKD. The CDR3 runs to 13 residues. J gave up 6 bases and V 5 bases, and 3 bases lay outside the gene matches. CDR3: CATSGPGGNEQFF. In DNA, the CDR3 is TGTGCCACCAGTGGGCCAGGGGGCAATGAGCAGTTCTTC.

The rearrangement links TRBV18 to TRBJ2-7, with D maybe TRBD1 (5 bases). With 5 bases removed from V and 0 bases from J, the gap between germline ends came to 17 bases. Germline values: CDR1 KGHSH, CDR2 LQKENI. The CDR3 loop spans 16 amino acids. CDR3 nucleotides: TGTGCCAGCTCAGTTCAGGGCATGGGCACCTCCTACGAGCAGTACTTC. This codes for CASSVQGMGTSYEQYF.

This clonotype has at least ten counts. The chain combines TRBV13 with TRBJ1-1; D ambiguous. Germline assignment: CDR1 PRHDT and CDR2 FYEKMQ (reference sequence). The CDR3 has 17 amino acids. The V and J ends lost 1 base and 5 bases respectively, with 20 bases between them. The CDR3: CASSLAGLPSGRTEAFF. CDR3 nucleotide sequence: TGTGCCAGCAGCTTAGCCGGGCTCCCCTCGGGAAGAACTGAAGCTTTCTTT.

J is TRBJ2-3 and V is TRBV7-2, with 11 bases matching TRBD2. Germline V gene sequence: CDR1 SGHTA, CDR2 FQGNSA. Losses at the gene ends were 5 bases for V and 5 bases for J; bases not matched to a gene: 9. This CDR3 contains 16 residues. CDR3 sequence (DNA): TGTGCCAGCAGCCGACATAGCGGGAGGGTGAAAGATACGCAGTATTTT. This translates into CASSRHSGRVKDTQYF.

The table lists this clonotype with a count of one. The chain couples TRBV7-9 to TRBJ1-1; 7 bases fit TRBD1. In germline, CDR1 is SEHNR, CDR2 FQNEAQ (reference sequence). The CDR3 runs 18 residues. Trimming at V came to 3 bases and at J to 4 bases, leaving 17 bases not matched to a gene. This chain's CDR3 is CASSLGTQGPYPGTEAFF. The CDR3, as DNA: TGTGCCAGCAGCTTGGGCACACAGGGGCCTTACCCTGGCACTGAAGCTTTCTTT. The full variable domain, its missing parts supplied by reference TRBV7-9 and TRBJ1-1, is DTGVSQNPRHKITKRGQNVTFRCDPISEHNRLYWYRQTLGQGPEFLTYFQNEAQLEKSRLLSDRFSAERPKGSFSTLEIQRTEQGDSAMYLCASSLGTQGPYPGTEAFFGQGTRLTVV.

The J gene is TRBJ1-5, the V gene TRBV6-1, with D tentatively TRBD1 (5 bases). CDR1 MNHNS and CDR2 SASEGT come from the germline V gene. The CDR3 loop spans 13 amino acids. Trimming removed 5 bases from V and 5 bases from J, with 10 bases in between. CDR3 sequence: CASSPRDYQPQHF. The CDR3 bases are TGTGCCAGCAGTCCGCGGGACTATCAGCCCCAGCATTTT.

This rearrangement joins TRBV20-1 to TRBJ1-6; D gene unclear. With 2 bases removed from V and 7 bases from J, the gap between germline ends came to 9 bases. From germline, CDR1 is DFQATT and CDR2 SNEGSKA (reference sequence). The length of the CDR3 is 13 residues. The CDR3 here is CSARKEGNSPLHF. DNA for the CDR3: TGCAGTGCTAGAAAGGAAGGCAATTCACCCCTCCACTTT.

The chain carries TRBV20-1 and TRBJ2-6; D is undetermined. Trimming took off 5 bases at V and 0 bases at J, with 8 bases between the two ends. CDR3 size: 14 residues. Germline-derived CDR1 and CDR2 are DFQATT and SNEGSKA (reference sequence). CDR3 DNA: TGCAGTGCTGGGCGGAACTCTGGGGCCAACGTCCTGACTTTC. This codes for CSAGRNSGANVLTF.

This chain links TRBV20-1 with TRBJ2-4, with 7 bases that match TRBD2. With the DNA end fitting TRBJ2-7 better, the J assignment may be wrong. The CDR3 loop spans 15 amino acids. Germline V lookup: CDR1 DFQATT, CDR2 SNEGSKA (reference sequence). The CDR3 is CSARTTSVNYYEQYF. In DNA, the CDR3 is TGCAGTGCTAGAACCACTAGCGTAAACTACTACGAGCAGTACTTC.

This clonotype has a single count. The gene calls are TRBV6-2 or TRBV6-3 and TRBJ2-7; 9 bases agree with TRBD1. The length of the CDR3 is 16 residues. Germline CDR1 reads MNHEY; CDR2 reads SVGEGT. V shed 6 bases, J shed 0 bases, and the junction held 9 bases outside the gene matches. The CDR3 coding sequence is TGTGCCAGCAGCCTTGCATGGGACAGGGCCTCCTACGAGCAGTACTTC. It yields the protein CASSLAWDRASYEQYF.

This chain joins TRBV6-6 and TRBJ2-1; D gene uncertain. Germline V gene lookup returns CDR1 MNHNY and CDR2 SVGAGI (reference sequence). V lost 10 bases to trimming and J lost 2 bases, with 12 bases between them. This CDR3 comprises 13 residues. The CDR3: CAIQGLTYNEQFF. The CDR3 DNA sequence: TGTGCCATCCAAGGGTTAACCTACAATGAGCAGTTCTTC.

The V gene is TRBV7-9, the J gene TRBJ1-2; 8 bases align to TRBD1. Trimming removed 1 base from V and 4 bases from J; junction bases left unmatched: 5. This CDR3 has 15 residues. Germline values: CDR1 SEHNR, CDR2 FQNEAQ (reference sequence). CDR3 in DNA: TGTGCCAGCAGCTTAGGATGGGGACAGGTCTATGGCTACACCTTC. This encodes CASSLGWGQVYGYTF.

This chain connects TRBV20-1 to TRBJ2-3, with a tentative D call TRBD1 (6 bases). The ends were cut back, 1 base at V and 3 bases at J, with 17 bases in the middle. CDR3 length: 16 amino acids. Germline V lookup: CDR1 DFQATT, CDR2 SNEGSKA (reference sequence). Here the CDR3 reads CSARADRRFRTDTQYF. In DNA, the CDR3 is TGCAGTGCTAGAGCGGACAGACGGTTCAGAACAGATACGCAGTATTTT.

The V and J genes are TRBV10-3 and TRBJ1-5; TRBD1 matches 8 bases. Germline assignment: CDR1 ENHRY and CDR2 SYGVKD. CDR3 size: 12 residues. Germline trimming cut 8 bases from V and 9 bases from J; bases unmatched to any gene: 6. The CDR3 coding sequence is TGTGCCATCGGACAGGGAGGACGGCCCCAGCATTTT. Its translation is CAIGQGGRPQHF.

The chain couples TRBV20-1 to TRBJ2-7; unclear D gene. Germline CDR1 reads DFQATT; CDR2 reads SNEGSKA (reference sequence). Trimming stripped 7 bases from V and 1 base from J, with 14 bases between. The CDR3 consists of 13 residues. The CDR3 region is CSVTFGRSYEQYF. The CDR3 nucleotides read TGCAGTGTCACCTTCGGACGGTCCTACGAGCAGTACTTC.